One and the same sample provided the 27 T cell receptor beta chains below, sequenced in a study of spatial heterogeneity in lung cancer. One entry per CDR3 protein results from TCRdb running MiXCR on the 5' RACE reads. The table records nearly 95,000 distinct CDR3 sequences, around 19% of them present only once. Indicated time point: blood at routine non-recurrence follow-up after resection. This specimen was PBMCs, taken at follow-up. These receptors were obtained from a male donor with early-stage non-small cell lung cancer.

This sequence joins TRBV5-1 and TRBJ2-3, with unresolved D. This CDR3 has 9 residues. Per germline, CDR1 SGHRS and CDR2 YFSETQ. The CDR3 bases are TGCATTAGGGCAGATACGCAGTATTTT. Amino acid sequence: CIRADTQYF.

With respect to this clonotype: A much larger clone is a single base away; this may be a read error. The chain joins TRBV6-6 to TRBJ1-1, with no clear D. CDR1 and CDR2 from the germline V gene are MNHNY and SVGAGI (reference sequence). CDR3 length: 14 amino acids. The CDR3 DNA is TGTGCCAGCAGTTACTCGGCAAGAGGAACTGGAGCTTTCTTT. This codes for CASSYSARGTGAFF.

CDR3 DNA sequence: TGTGCCAGCAGCCCGGACACTGAAGCGTCTGAAGCTTTCTTT. Translated: CASSPDTEASEAFF. V is TRBV5-6 and J is TRBJ1-1; perhaps TRBD1 as D (5 bases). The length of the CDR3 is 14 residues. With 4 bases removed from V and 6 bases from J, the gap between germline ends came to 16 bases. The V gene's germline CDR1 is SGHDT and CDR2 YYEEEE. Variable domain in full (rest from reference TRBV5-6 and TRBJ1-1): DAGVTQSPTHLIKTRGQQVTLRCSPKSGHDTVSWYQQALGQGPQFIFQYYEEEERQRGNFPDRFSGHQFPNYSSELNVNALLLGDSALYLCASSPDTEASEAFFGQGTRLTVV.

In this sample, this clonotype turned up a few times. The chain couples TRBV29-1 to TRBJ2-1, with 8 bases matching TRBD1. The CDR3 is 11 amino acids. Germline values: CDR1 SQVTM, CDR2 ANQGSEA. The V and J ends lost 4 bases and 13 bases, in that order; junction bases with no gene match: 6. CDR3 nucleotides: TGCAGCGTTGGGAGACAGGGGACCCAGTTCTTC. It translates to CSVGRQGTQFF.

This chain connects TRBV5-6 to TRBJ2-3; the D is unclear. Per germline, CDR1 SGHDT and CDR2 YYEEEE. Trimming left V 3 bases short and J 5 bases short, with 7 bases between. The CDR3 has 12 amino acids. The CDR3 spells CASSSGGDTQYF. Here the CDR3 DNA reads TGTGCCAGCAGCTCCGGTGGAGATACGCAGTATTTT.

The rearrangement joins TRBV9 to TRBJ2-3, with 7 bases matching TRBD1. The length of the CDR3 is 15 residues. CDR1 SGDLS and CDR2 YYNGEE come from the germline V gene. Unmatched junction bases numbered 4, after V lost 2 bases and J lost 1 base. Written as DNA, the CDR3 is TGTGCCAGCAGCGTCACAGGGGTTGGCACAGATACGCAGTATTTT. It codes for CASSVTGVGTDTQYF. Full variable domain (outside the CDR3, taken from reference TRBV9 and TRBJ2-3): DSGVTQTPKHLITATGQRVTLRCSPRSGDLSVYWYQQSLDQGLQFLIQYYNGEERAKGNILERFSAQQFPDLHSELNLSSLELGDSALYFCASSVTGVGTDTQYFGPGTRLTVL.

The J gene is TRBJ2-7, the V gene TRBV7-2; no clear D gene. Germline V gene sequence: CDR1 SGHTA, CDR2 FQGNSA. This CDR3 region has 13 residues. V was pared by 2 bases and J by 3 bases, with 8 bases between. Written as DNA, the CDR3 is TGTGCCAGCAGCTTAAATCAGAACTACGAGCAGTACTTC. This codes for CASSLNQNYEQYF.

This clonotype has a handful of counts. The chain links TRBV30 to TRBJ1-2, with D maybe TRBD1 (5 bases). V dropped 4 bases and J dropped 6 bases, with 18 bases sitting between them. The germline V gene has CDR1 GTSNPN and CDR2 SVGIG (reference sequence). This CDR3 region has 14 residues. The CDR3 sequence: CAWTGSGWEDGYTF. The CDR3 bases are TGTGCCTGGACGGGTTCAGGGTGGGAGGATGGCTACACCTTC.

This clonotype was detected only a few times. The V call is TRBV5-1, the J call TRBJ2-1; TRBD2 agrees at 7 bases. The CDR3 consists of 14 residues. Germline V gene sequence: CDR1 SGHRS, CDR2 YFSETQ. V trimming: 3 bases; J trimming: 4 bases; junction bases outside the gene matches: 4. Here the CDR3 DNA reads TGCGCCAGCAGCTGGGGGGGTGAATACAATGAGCAGTTCTTC. This codes for CASSWGGEYNEQFF.

The chain links TRBV5-5 to TRBJ1-1, with TRBD1 matching 9 bases. This CDR3 region has 15 residues. V lost 4 bases and J lost 7; bases outside the gene matches: 11. CDR1 is SGHKS and CDR2 is YYEKEE in the germline V gene (reference sequence). CDR3 sequence (DNA): TGTGCCAGCAGCAGAACCGGGACAGGGAAATTTGAAGCTTTCTTT. Translated: CASSRTGTGKFEAFF.

This clonotype showed up many times. The rearrangement links TRBV4-3 to TRBJ2-7; D is uncertain. Trimming cost V 3 bases and J 0 bases, with 9 bases left between them. CDR1 LGHNA and CDR2 YSLEER come from the germline V gene. The CDR3 extends over 14 amino acids. CDR3 nucleotides: TGCGCCAGCAGCCACGTCCACAGCTCCTACGAGCAGTACGTC. Translated, it gives CASSHVHSSYEQYV.

This clonotype was observed a few times. The chain carries TRBV29-1 and TRBJ2-1; 7 nucleotides align to TRBD2. The trim removed 6 bases at V and 5 bases at J, leaving 4 bases unmatched. Germline V gene sequence: CDR1 SQVTM, CDR2 ANQGSEA. The CDR3 sequence is 12 residues long. The CDR3 region is CSVSGGNNEQFF. DNA for the CDR3: TGCAGCGTCTCCGGGGGGAACAATGAGCAGTTCTTC.

The J gene is TRBJ1-6, the V gene TRBV6-1; D ambiguous. Germline V gene sequence: CDR1 MNHNS, CDR2 SASEGT. Between the trimmed V and J ends, which lost 0 bases and 7 bases, there was a span of 13 bases. CDR3 length: 16 residues. For the CDR3, the DNA is TGTGCCAGCAGTGAAGCAGTCGGCAGTCCAAATTCACCCCTCCACTTT. Translated, it gives CASSEAVGSPNSPLHF.

In its sample, this clonotype was seen a few times. V usage is TRBV20-1 and J usage is TRBJ1-5; tentatively, D is TRBD1 (6 bases). The germline V and J ends were trimmed by 5 bases and 7 bases, with 18 bases remaining between them. The CDR3 sequence is 14 residues long. Germline-derived CDR1 and CDR2 are DFQATT and SNEGSKA (reference sequence). The CDR3 reads CSAGTNRVRQPQHF. CDR3 sequence (DNA): TGCAGTGCTGGGACGAACAGGGTCCGACAGCCCCAGCATTTT.

This clonotype was seen ten or more times. The chain carries TRBV9 and TRBJ2-1; D possibly corresponds to TRBD2 (6 bases). Germline lookup yields CDR1 SGDLS and CDR2 YYNGEE. V was pared by 1 base and J by 8 bases, with 16 bases between. The CDR3 has 15 amino acids. The CDR3 bases are TGTGCCAGCAGCGTAACAGGTCAGGAGGGCTATGAGCAGTTCTTC. Translated: CASSVTGQEGYEQFF.

This clonotype was found a few times. The rearrangement uses TRBV29-1 and TRBJ2-5; maybe TRBD1 (5 bases). Germline lookup yields CDR1 SQVTM and CDR2 ANQGSEA. V lost 3 bases, J lost 4 bases, and 12 bases lay in between. This CDR3 is built from 13 residues. The CDR3 DNA reads as TGCAGCGTTGAGGCAGGGCTAGGAGAGACCCAGTACTTC. Residues: CSVEAGLGETQYF.

To note about this clonotype: A junction boundary mismatches the germline segment, possibly from a read error. The gene calls are TRBV12-3 or TRBV12-4 and TRBJ2-7; 11 bases line up with TRBD2. The CDR3 covers 15 residues. CDR3 bases: TGTGCCAGCAGTCCCCGGACTAGCGGGTCTTACGGGCAGTACTTC. Translation gives CASSPRTSGSYGQYF.

The chain is built from TRBV19 and TRBJ2-5; 11 bases are shared with TRBD2. J gave up 0 bases and V 6 bases, and 9 bases lay outside the gene matches. Per the germline V gene, CDR1 is LNHDA and CDR2 is SQIVND (reference sequence). This CDR3 comprises 17 residues. CDR3 region: CASSKIAGGLYQETQYF. CDR3 in DNA: TGTGCCAGTAGCAAAATAGCGGGGGGGCTGTACCAAGAGACCCAGTACTTC.

This clonotype was observed once. The chain joins TRBV4-1 to TRBJ2-3; D may match TRBD1 or TRBD2 (6 bases each). Per the germline V gene, CDR1 is MGHRA and CDR2 is YSYEKL. Trimming pared 0 bases from V and 4 bases from J, leaving 17 bases between. The CDR3 is made up of 17 amino acids. CDR3 sequence reads: CASSQEIGGRLSDTQYF. The CDR3 bases are TGCGCCAGCAGCCAAGAGATAGGGGGGAGGCTGTCAGATACGCAGTATTTT.

The chain combines TRBV2 with TRBJ1-5; 7 bases line up with TRBD1. This CDR3 region has 16 residues. V trimming: 6 bases; J trimming: 0 bases; junction bases outside the gene matches: 8. CDR1 and CDR2 (germline): SNHLY, FYNNEI. The CDR3 region is CASRAGTADSNQPQHF. The DNA of the CDR3 is TGTGCCAGCAGGGCCGGGACAGCCGATAGCAATCAGCCCCAGCATTTT.

The chain is built from TRBV5-1 and TRBJ2-3; either TRBD1 or TRBD2 may fit D (6 bases each). The CDR3 sequence is 15 residues long. Trimming shortened V by 6 bases and J by 2 bases, and 16 bases separated the two germline ends. Germline assignment: CDR1 SGHRS and CDR2 YFSETQ. The CDR3 DNA follows: TGCGCCAGCAACCCCGCGGGACATAACACAGATACGCAGTATTTT. This encodes CASNPAGHNTDTQYF.

This clonotype was counted a few times. This sequence joins TRBV12-3 or TRBV12-4 and TRBJ2-7; D unclear. Deletions cut 3 bases from V and 6 bases from J, with 12 bases between. The CDR3 has 13 amino acids. CDR3 DNA sequence: TGTGCCAGCAGTTTGAGTAGTCTCTCCGAGCAGTACTTC. It encodes CASSLSSLSEQYF.

The J gene is TRBJ2-6, the V gene TRBV5-1; unclear D gene. Trimming took 2 bases from V and 0 from J, leaving 3 bases between them. The CDR3 contains 14 residues. CDR1 and CDR2 (germline): SGHRS, YFSETQ. CDR3 DNA sequence: TGCGCCAGCAGCTTACCCTCTGGGGCCAACGTCCTGACTTTC. This translates into CASSLPSGANVLTF.

This clonotype was seen a few times. The chain uses TRBV2 and TRBJ2-7, with D perhaps matching TRBD2 (5 bases). The CDR3 extends over 13 amino acids. V lost 4 bases and J 5 bases, leaving 12 bases between the germline ends. Germline CDR1 reads SNHLY; CDR2 reads FYNNEI. The CDR3 coding sequence is TGTGCCAGCAGTGGTACGGGGTGGAACGAGCAGTACTTC. Residues: CASSGTGWNEQYF. The whole variable domain, filled in from reference TRBV2 and TRBJ2-7, reads EPEVTQTPSHQVTQMGQEVILRCVPISNHLYFYWYRQILGQKVEFLVSFYNNEISEKSEIFDDQFSVERPDGSNFTLKIRSTKLEDSAMYFCASSGTGWNEQYFGPGTRLTVT.

The chain couples TRBV12-3 or TRBV12-4 to TRBJ1-5; tentative D call: TRBD1 (5 bases). Trimming took off 1 base at V and 7 bases at J, with 11 bases between the two ends. The CDR3 covers 14 residues. The CDR3 DNA reads TGTGCCAGCAGTTTAGGCGGGGACCGACAGCCCCAGCATTTT. Translating it yields CASSLGGDRQPQHF.

This clonotype was seen just once. Possible read error: a much larger clone is one base away. The chain recombines TRBV20-1 with TRBJ2-5; 12 nucleotides match TRBD2. CDR1 DFQATT and CDR2 SNEGSKA come from the germline V gene (reference sequence). This CDR3 region has 15 residues. For the CDR3, the DNA is TGCAGGGCTAAGAACCTAGCGGGGGGGCCCGAGACCCAGTACTTC. Its protein product is CRAKNLAGGPETQYF.

This clonotype was found a few times. The chain is built from TRBV7-6 and TRBJ1-4; D may be TRBD1 (6 bases). V lost 3 bases and J 4 bases, leaving 9 bases between the germline ends. The germline CDR1 and CDR2 sequences are SGHVS and FNYEAQ. The CDR3 runs 14 residues. The CDR3 loop reads CASSFGQFNEKLFF. Written as DNA, the CDR3 is TGTGCCAGCAGCTTTGGACAGTTTAATGAAAAACTGTTTTTT.